This T cell receptor beta chain was found in a study of T-cell reconstitution after alpha-beta-depleted transplantation in children. Using unique molecular identifiers, the investigators prepared the TCRbeta library. TCRdb recomputed calls from the PCR reads with MiXCR, one row per CDR3 protein. The sample has some 600,000 distinct CDR3 sequences; roughly 15% are singletons. The sequence was collected from a human donor who donated a stem cell graft to a child with acute myeloid leukemia. The sample in question was PBMCs from the stem cell graft donor, obtained from the stem cell graft.

CDR3 sequence: CASKYDTNTGELFF. The CDR3 nucleotides read TGCGCCAGCAAATACGACACTAACACCGGGGAGCTGTTTTTT. V is TRBV5-1 and J is TRBJ2-2; D unresolved. Germline-derived CDR1 and CDR2 are SGHRS and YFSETQ. V gave up 6 bases and J gave up 2 bases, with 11 bases separating them. The CDR3 has 14 amino acids.